The 13 T cell receptor beta chains presented below share a single source sample, sequenced in a study of OX40 agonist ivuxolimab in advanced cancers. Assay used: immunoSEQ multiplex PCR; TCRdb lists only in-frame clones, some missing. Of approximately 89,000 clones in the sample, roughly 90% are singletons; the top ten hold approximately 2.5%. The sequences come from CD4+ or CD8+ T cells sorted from blood, collected in a trial of the OX40 agonist ivuxolimab. The receptor set was obtained from an adult with an advanced solid tumor such as melanoma, head and neck, liver or kidney cancer.

This clone has just a few counts. The chain has TRBV11-1 and TRBJ2-5, with 10 positions matching TRBD1. The germline V gene has CDR1 SGHAT and CDR2 FQDESV (reference sequence). The CDR3 is 14 residues long. V was clipped by 5 bases and J by 6 bases; unmatched bases: 6. The CDR3 is CASSQRQGAQTQYF. CDR3 in DNA: TGTGCCAGCAGCCAGAGACAGGGGGCGCAGACCCAGTACTTC.

CDR3 sequence (DNA): TGTGCCAGCAGATCCCCTGGGGGTAACACTGAAGCTTTCTTT. This encodes CASRSPGGNTEAFF. The chain uses TRBV27 and TRBJ1-1; tentative D call: TRBD1 (5 bases). The CDR3 length is 14 residues. The ends were cut back, 6 bases at V and 2 bases at J, with 13 bases in the middle. In germline, CDR1 is MNHEY, CDR2 SMNVEV (reference sequence).

This clone was counted once. The chain uses TRBV19 and TRBJ1-5; D is perhaps TRBD1 (6 bases). CDR3 size: 13 residues. The germline CDR1 and CDR2 sequences are LNHDA and SQIVND (reference sequence). V dropped 11 bases and J dropped 7 bases, with 18 bases sitting between them. CDR3 region: CAVSRGAAQPQHF. CDR3 bases: TGTGCCGTTTCTCGGGGGGCCGCGCAGCCCCAGCATTTT.

This clone has just one count. The rearrangement links TRBV2 to TRBJ2-7, with D possibly matching TRBD2 (5 bases). V was pared by 6 bases and J by 4 bases, with 7 bases between. The germline CDR1 and CDR2 sequences are SNHLY and FYNNEI. The CDR3 contains 11 residues. The CDR3 here is CASREAYEQYF. The CDR3 nucleotides are TGTGCCAGCAGGGAGGCGTACGAGCAGTACTTC.

This clone was detected once. The J gene is TRBJ2-6, the V gene TRBV5-1; 8 nucleotides agree with TRBD1. V shed 0 bases and J 0 bases; nucleotides not matched to a gene: 2. CDR3 size: 17 residues. Germline V CDR1 and CDR2: SGHRS, YFSETQ. The CDR3 nucleotides are TGCGCCAGCAGCTTGGGACAGGGGTTCTCTGGGGCCAACGTCCTGACTTTC. It yields the protein CASSLGQGFSGANVLTF.

The chain employs TRBV6-6 and TRBJ1-1; D gene unclear. The CDR3 has 12 residues. Between the trimmed V and J ends, which lost 3 bases and 6 bases, there was a span of 8 bases. The V gene's germline CDR1 is MNHNY and CDR2 SVGAGI (reference sequence). CDR3 loop: CASSYGGAEAFF. The CDR3 DNA sequence: TGTGCCAGCAGTTATGGAGGCGCTGAAGCTTTCTTT.

The chain employs TRBV29-1 and TRBJ1-2, with D uncertain. This CDR3 is built from 13 residues. Germline V lookup: CDR1 SQVTM, CDR2 ANQGSEA. V was cut by 4 bases and J by 2 bases, with 11 bases left in between. The CDR3 reads CSVGAQLNYGYTF. CDR3 nucleotides: TGCAGCGTTGGAGCCCAGTTAAACTATGGCTACACCTTC.

The chain is built from TRBV5-6 and TRBJ2-1, with D uncertain. With 1 base removed from V and 0 bases from J, the gap between germline ends came to 14 bases. This CDR3 spans 17 amino acids. Germline loops: CDR1 SGHDT, CDR2 YYEEEE. In DNA form, the CDR3 reads TGTGCCAGCAGCTTGCGGTTGGCGGCGAGCTCCTACAATGAGCAGTTCTTC. Its protein is CASSLRLAASSYNEQFF.

The CDR3 loop reads CASSSPERGSETQYF. CDR3 nucleotides: TGTGCCAGCAGCTCGCCAGAGCGAGGGAGCGAGACCCAGTACTTC. The rearrangement joins TRBV7-9 to TRBJ2-5, with D possibly matching TRBD2 (5 bases). This CDR3 is built from 15 residues. Germline V CDR1 and CDR2: SEHNR, FQNEAQ (reference sequence). V was clipped by 4 bases and J by 5 bases, with 17 bases between them.

This chain links TRBV28 with TRBJ2-7; maybe TRBD1 (5 bases). Germline V gives CDR1 MDHEN, CDR2 SYDVKM. The CDR3 has 14 amino acids. V lost 4 bases and J lost 6, with 16 bases in between. This CDR3 reads CASSSSGQGREQYF. CDR3 coding DNA: TGTGCCAGCAGTTCCTCAGGGCAGGGTCGCGAGCAGTACTTC.

The chain links TRBV28 to TRBJ1-4, with D unresolved. Germline-derived CDR1 and CDR2 are MDHEN and SYDVKM. The V and J ends lost 3 bases and 7 bases respectively, with 6 bases between them. The CDR3 length is 12 residues. The CDR3 loop reads CASSLMGEKLFF. In DNA form, the CDR3 reads TGTGCCAGCAGTTTGATGGGTGAAAAACTGTTTTTT.

The J gene is TRBJ1-2, the V gene TRBV5-6; the D is unclear. V dropped 5 bases and J dropped 4 bases, with 18 bases sitting between them. The CDR3 sequence is 15 residues long. Germline CDR1 and CDR2: SGHDT and YYEEEE. The CDR3 is CASSRRELIAYGYTF. CDR3 bases: TGTGCCAGCAGTCGTCGAGAGTTAATCGCCTATGGCTACACCTTC.

This chain joins TRBV30 and TRBJ1-1; tentative D call: TRBD1 (5 bases). CDR3 size: 13 residues. V dropped 8 bases and J dropped 1 base, with 14 bases sitting between them. Germline CDR1 and CDR2: GTSNPN and SVGIG (reference sequence). The CDR3 bases are TGTGCCCGGCAGTCGCAGGGGAACACTGAAGCTTTCTTT. Translating gives CARQSQGNTEAFF.